One and the same sample provided the 25 T cell receptor beta chains below, sequenced in a study of blood T cells in healthy people across ages. Next came a second PCR, run for about 6 to 11 cycles, which used a sample-barcoded 5' primer along with a J-beta primer mix. TCRdb re-analysed the 5' RACE reads in MiXCR, keeping a single row per CDR3 protein. The sample contains roughly 830,000 distinct CDR3 sequences, about 59% of which appear only once. The sample comprised blood. Every receptor here comes from a man younger than 40 in good health.

This chain links TRBV12-3 or TRBV12-4 with TRBJ2-1; D remains ambiguous. V gave up 6 bases and J gave up 6 bases, with 15 bases separating them. The length of the CDR3 is 14 residues. Here the CDR3 reads CASSPRAQSNEQFF. DNA of the CDR3: TGTGCCAGCAGCCCCCGGGCGCAGAGCAATGAGCAGTTCTTC.

This chain uses TRBV6-2 or TRBV6-3 with TRBJ2-1, with TRBD2 matching over 15 bases. Germline V gene lookup returns CDR1 MNHEY and CDR2 SVGEGT. There are 16 residues in the CDR3. J gave up 9 bases and V 7 bases, and 10 bases lay outside the gene matches. The CDR3 nucleotides are TGTGCCAGCACGCGGGGACTAGCGGGGGGACATAGTGAGCAGTTCTTC. Residues: CASTRGLAGGHSEQFF.

This clonotype has a handful of counts. The chain joins TRBV4-1 to TRBJ1-4; no clear D gene. The CDR3 length is 14 residues. Germline CDR1 is MGHRA and CDR2 is YSYEKL. Deletions cut 1 base from V and 14 bases from J, with 17 bases between. DNA of the CDR3: TGCGCCAGCAGCCAAGTCTCCGGAGCGGATAAGCTGTTTTTT. Amino acids: CASSQVSGADKLFF.

The V gene is TRBV12-3 or TRBV12-4, the J gene TRBJ2-1; 7 nucleotides align to TRBD2. V dropped 3 bases and J dropped 9; count of bases not matched to a gene: 8. The CDR3 is 14 amino acids. CDR3 nucleotide sequence: TGTGCCAGCAGTTTTGGGGGGGGTCAGGGTGAGCAGTTCTTC. As protein: CASSFGGGQGEQFF.

The chain couples TRBV20-1 to TRBJ1-2, with TRBD1 identical over 12 bases. The ends lost 0 bases at V and 7 bases at J; junction bases unmatched: 6. This CDR3 has 15 residues. Germline CDR1 and CDR2: DFQATT and SNEGSKA (reference sequence). Written as DNA, the CDR3 is TGCAGTGCTAGAGACCCGGGACAGGGGGCGCGTGGCTACACCTTC. Its protein product is CSARDPGQGARGYTF.

The V call is TRBV11-2, the J call TRBJ2-3; no clear D gene. Germline V gene sequence: CDR1 SGHAT, CDR2 FQNNGV. Trimming pared 2 bases from V and 4 bases from J, leaving 16 bases between. CDR3 length: 16 residues. CDR3 sequence reads: CASSLKSLVRPDTQYF. DNA of the CDR3: TGTGCCAGCAGCTTAAAATCCCTAGTTCGGCCAGATACGCAGTATTTT.

The rearrangement uses TRBV20-1 and TRBJ1-6; 10 nucleotides line up with TRBD1. After removal of 6 bases from V and 7 bases from J, the junction contained 9 bases not matched to a gene. There are 15 residues in the CDR3. In germline, CDR1 is DFQATT, CDR2 SNEGSKA (reference sequence). The CDR3 DNA follows: TGCAGTGCCGACAGCCAGGGACAGGGGAATTCACCCCTCCACTTT. Translating gives CSADSQGQGNSPLHF.

The rearrangement joins TRBV5-6 to TRBJ2-1, with TRBD2 identical over 7 bases. The CDR3 is made up of 18 amino acids. Germline V lookup: CDR1 SGHDT, CDR2 YYEEEE. The V segment lost 3 bases and the J segment 6 bases; nucleotides outside the gene matches: 18. The CDR3 sequence: CASSSYSDRGVTSNEQFF. Here the CDR3 DNA reads TGTGCCAGCAGCTCGTATTCCGACCGGGGGGTAACGTCCAATGAGCAGTTCTTC.

The genes are TRBV7-3 and TRBJ2-1, with TRBD2 matching over 7 bases. V lost 11 bases, J lost 3 bases, and 7 bases stayed unmatched. The CDR3 extends over 13 amino acids. Germline V gives CDR1 SGHTA, CDR2 FQGTGA. CDR3 region: CASSGDYYNEQFF. Written as DNA, the CDR3 is TGTGCCTCGTCGGGGGACTACTACAATGAGCAGTTCTTC.

The rearrangement links TRBV29-1 to TRBJ2-1; 7 bases are shared with TRBD2. This CDR3 has 14 residues. Germline loops: CDR1 SQVTM, CDR2 ANQGSEA. V lost 4 bases to trimming and J lost 4 bases; unmatched junction nucleotides: 7. The CDR3 region has the DNA TGCAGCGTTGGTCCGGCCGGGGGGTACAATGAGCAGTTCTTC. It is translated as CSVGPAGGYNEQFF.

V and J are TRBV6-1 and TRBJ2-5; tentatively, D is TRBD1 (6 bases). The CDR3 sequence is 15 residues long. Germline V gene lookup returns CDR1 MNHNS and CDR2 SASEGT. V was clipped by 10 bases and J by 5 bases, with 23 bases between them. This CDR3 reads CATLPGTQVWETQYF. In DNA form, the CDR3 reads TGTGCCACCCTACCCGGGACACAGGTTTGGGAGACCCAGTACTTC.

This clonotype was seen just once. The chain recombines TRBV9 with TRBJ1-6; D not certain. The length of the CDR3 is 15 residues. Per the germline V gene, CDR1 is SGDLS and CDR2 is YYNGEE. Trimming stripped 4 bases from V and 8 bases from J, with 16 bases between. The CDR3 DNA follows: TGTGCCAGCAGCCCAGATCCGAGTCGCGATTCACCCCTCCACTTT. It yields the protein CASSPDPSRDSPLHF.

The chain has TRBV20-1 and TRBJ2-1; TRBD2 matches at 8 bases. CDR3 size: 16 residues. Per germline, CDR1 DFQATT and CDR2 SNEGSKA (reference sequence). The ends lost 0 bases at V and 8 bases at J; junction bases unmatched: 12. The CDR3 DNA is TGCAGTGCTAGAGATAGGCCCACGGGGGGGCCGTATGAGCAGTTCTTC. It translates to CSARDRPTGGPYEQFF.

This clonotype has only one observation. The chain uses TRBV6-2 or TRBV6-3 and TRBJ2-5; 13 bases match TRBD2. V lost 5 bases, J lost 11 bases, and 14 bases stayed unmatched. Germline CDR1 and CDR2: MNHEY and SVGEGT. This CDR3 has 16 amino acids. The CDR3 DNA reads TGTGCCAGCAGTGCCATACTAGCGGGGGGGCACAATGAGCAGTACTTC. This codes for CASSAILAGGHNEQYF.

In this sample, this clonotype turned up a few times. The genes are TRBV28 and TRBJ2-7; no reliable D call. CDR1 is MDHEN and CDR2 is SYDVKM in the germline V gene. V dropped 5 bases and J dropped 0 bases, with 11 bases sitting between them. The CDR3 loop spans 14 amino acids. The CDR3: CASSQTASSYEQYF. In nucleotides, the CDR3 is TGTGCCAGCAGTCAAACAGCCAGCTCCTACGAGCAGTACTTC.

The rearrangement links TRBV4-2 to TRBJ2-3, with D hard to call. The ends were cut back, 5 bases at V and 5 bases at J, with 5 bases in the middle. This CDR3 has 11 amino acids. Germline values: CDR1 LGHNA, CDR2 YNFKEQ. The CDR3 nucleotides read TGTGCCAGCAGCAACGGAGATACGCAGTATTTT. This translates into CASSNGDTQYF.

This clonotype was detected ten times or more. CDR3 loop: CSVEVGSSYEQYF. CDR3 bases: TGCAGCGTTGAAGTAGGAAGCTCCTACGAGCAGTACTTC. V gene TRBV29-1 combines with J gene TRBJ2-7; D is undetermined. CDR1 and CDR2 (germline): SQVTM, ANQGSEA. V lost 1 base to trimming and J lost 0 bases, with 7 bases between them. CDR3 length: 13 amino acids.

The chain combines TRBV2 with TRBJ2-4; unclear D gene. The CDR3 length is 13 residues. Germline lookup yields CDR1 SNHLY and CDR2 FYNNEI. Trimming stripped 10 bases from V and 3 bases from J, with 13 bases between. CDR3 in amino acids: CATRSSLKNIQYF. The CDR3 nucleotides read TGTGCCACCCGGAGTTCTCTCAAAAACATTCAGTACTTC.

This clonotype was seen only once. The chain has TRBV7-9 and TRBJ2-3; D is possibly TRBD1 (5 bases). Trimming took off 7 bases at V and 0 bases at J, with 11 bases between the two ends. CDR3 length: 14 amino acids. Germline assignment: CDR1 SEHNR and CDR2 FQNEAQ (reference sequence). The CDR3 sequence is CASTRAGSTDTQYF. CDR3 in DNA: TGTGCCAGCACTCGGGCAGGGAGCACAGATACGCAGTATTTT.

This clonotype has a handful of counts. V is TRBV29-1 and J is TRBJ2-3; a possible D gene is TRBD1 (6 bases). Germline-derived CDR1 and CDR2 are SQVTM and ANQGSEA. V shed 4 bases and J shed 1 base, with 12 bases lying between them. This CDR3 spans 14 amino acids. CDR3 region: CSVVGTTRTDTQYF. CDR3 DNA sequence: TGCAGCGTTGTAGGGACAACACGCACAGATACGCAGTATTTT.

This sequence joins TRBV11-2 and TRBJ2-1; TRBD2 matches 12 bases. The CDR3 loop spans 15 amino acids. Trimming cost V 11 bases and J 7 bases; bases outside gene matches: 12. Germline V CDR1 and CDR2: SGHAT, FQNNGV. The CDR3 coding sequence is TGTGCCTCTATACACCTAGCGGGGGGGCTTAATGAGCAGTTCTTC. Translating gives CASIHLAGGLNEQFF.

The rearrangement joins TRBV6-5 to TRBJ2-1; 9 nucleotides align to TRBD2. The germline V gene has CDR1 MNHEY and CDR2 SVGAGI. The CDR3 covers 16 residues. V lost 2 bases to trimming and J lost 4 bases; unmatched junction nucleotides: 6. CDR3 DNA: TGTGCCAGCAGTTACAGGTCGGGACTAGCATACAATGAGCAGTTCTTC. Translation gives CASSYRSGLAYNEQFF.

The chain links TRBV7-9 to TRBJ2-7; no clear D. Germline-derived CDR1 and CDR2 are SEHNR and FQNEAQ (reference sequence). The CDR3 spans 14 residues. V lost 5 bases, J lost 2 bases, and 13 bases lay in between. The CDR3 DNA is TGTGCCAGCAGCCCGACCAGCGCAGCCTACGAGCAGTACTTC. Amino acid sequence: CASSPTSAAYEQYF.

The CDR3 nucleotides are TGTGCCAGCAGCGTAGGGGGGACAACCTACGAGCAGTACTTC. Translation: CASSVGGTTYEQYF. V gene TRBV9 combines with J gene TRBJ2-7; D perhaps matches TRBD1 (6 bases). Germline-derived CDR1 and CDR2 are SGDLS and YYNGEE. V was cut by 0 bases and J by 2 bases, with 9 bases left in between. The CDR3 is 14 residues long.

This chain links TRBV12-3 or TRBV12-4 with TRBJ2-3; D is uncertain. This CDR3 has 11 amino acids. V lost 7 bases and J lost 5, with 7 bases in between. CDR3 bases: TGTGCCAGCACCCCTGGAGATACGCAGTATTTT. Amino acid sequence: CASTPGDTQYF.